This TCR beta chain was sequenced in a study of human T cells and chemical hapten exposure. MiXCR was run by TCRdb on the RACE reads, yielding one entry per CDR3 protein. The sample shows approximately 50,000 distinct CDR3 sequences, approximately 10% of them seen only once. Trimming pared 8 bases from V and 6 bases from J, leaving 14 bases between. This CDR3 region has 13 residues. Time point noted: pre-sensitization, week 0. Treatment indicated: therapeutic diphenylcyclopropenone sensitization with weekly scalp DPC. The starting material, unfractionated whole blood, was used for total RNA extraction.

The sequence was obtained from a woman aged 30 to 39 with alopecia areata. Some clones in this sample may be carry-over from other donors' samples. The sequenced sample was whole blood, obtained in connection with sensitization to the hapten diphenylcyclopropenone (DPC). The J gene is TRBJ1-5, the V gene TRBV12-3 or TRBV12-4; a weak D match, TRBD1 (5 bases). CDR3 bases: TGTGCCAGCGGGGCCCAAGGTAGTCAGCCCCAGCATTTT. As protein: CASGAQGSQPQHF.